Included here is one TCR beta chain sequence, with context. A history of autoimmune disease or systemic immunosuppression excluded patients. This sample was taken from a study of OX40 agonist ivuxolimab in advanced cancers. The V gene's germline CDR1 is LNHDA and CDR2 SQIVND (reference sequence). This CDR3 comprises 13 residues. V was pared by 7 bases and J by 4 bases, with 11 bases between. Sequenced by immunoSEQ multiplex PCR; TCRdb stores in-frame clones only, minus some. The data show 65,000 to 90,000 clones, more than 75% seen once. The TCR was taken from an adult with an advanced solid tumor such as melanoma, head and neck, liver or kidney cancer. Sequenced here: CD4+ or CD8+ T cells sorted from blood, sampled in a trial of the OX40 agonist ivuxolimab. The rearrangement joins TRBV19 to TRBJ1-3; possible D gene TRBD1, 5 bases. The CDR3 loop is CASNPGQGNTIYF. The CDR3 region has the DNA TGTGCCAGTAACCCAGGGCAAGGAAACACCATATATTTT.